This T cell receptor (beta chain) was captured by sequencing in a study of blood T cell repertoires in COVID-19. Study context: Samples representing acute and convalescent COVID-19 were sourced from the United States, Italy and Spain. The cDNA or gDNA used as material had been derived from T cells, B-cell-depleted T cells, or PBMCs.

The CDR3 length is 16 residues. The V gene end was trimmed by 7 bases and the J gene end by 5 bases; junction bases not matched to a gene: 13. Germline V gives CDR1 SGHRS, CDR2 YFSETQ. In the original workflow: Estimates of nucleated cell counts were drawn from the amplification of reference gene primers. Clones were sequenced by immunoSEQ multiplex PCR, and TCRdb holds only the in-frame ones, with some missing. V and J calls and clone size come straight from that table; D and trimming were deduced from the DNA. The profile covers about 24,000 clones, with around 81% appearing a single time and over 6% taken by the ten largest.

Sequencing was performed on peripheral blood. The chain is built from TRBV5-1 and TRBJ2-5; 11 bases agree with TRBD2. The receptor's source is a man in his 70s with acute or convalescent COVID-19. The CDR3 DNA reads TGCGCCAGCGGGGACGGGGCACTAGCGGGGGCTGAGACCCAGTACTTC. Amino acids: CASGDGALAGAETQYF.